The 29 T cell receptor beta chains below were found in one sample sequenced in a study of Graves' ophthalmopathy and Graves' hyperthyroidism. The sequenced template was RNA, covering the TCR beta CDR3 region. A first-round RT-PCR used HTBI primers, followed by a second-round multiplex PCR. Via MiXCR, TCRdb re-called the multiplex PCR reads, giving one row per CDR3 protein. The sample includes around 1,000,000 distinct CDR3 sequences, about 36% of them seen just once. The sample was peripheral blood or thyroid tissue (not recorded which). The receptors were gathered from an adult man with Graves' hyperthyroidism.

Ten or more counts support this clonotype. CDR3 loop: CASSLDKNTGELFF. In DNA, the CDR3 is TGCGCCAGCAGCTTGGACAAGAACACCGGGGAGCTGTTTTTT. The chain employs TRBV5-1 and TRBJ2-2; unclear D gene. The germline V and J ends were trimmed by 0 bases and 1 base, with 4 bases remaining between them. The CDR3 extends over 14 amino acids. Germline V gene data show CDR1 as SGHRS and CDR2 as YFSETQ.

This clonotype appeared many times. The V gene is TRBV13, the J gene TRBJ1-1, with D maybe TRBD1 (5 bases). With 6 bases removed from V and 3 bases from J, the gap between germline ends came to 11 bases. The CDR3 is 13 amino acids. Germline V lookup: CDR1 PRHDT, CDR2 FYEKMQ (reference sequence). The CDR3 here is CASRSTQDTEAFF. In DNA, the CDR3 is TGTGCCAGCAGATCAACACAGGACACTGAAGCTTTCTTT.

This clonotype was recorded a few times. The genes are TRBV12-3 or TRBV12-4 and TRBJ2-2, with TRBD1 identical over 10 bases. The V and J ends lost 8 bases and 6 bases, in that order; junction bases with no gene match: 6. The CDR3 length is 14 residues. CDR3 in DNA: TGTGCCAGCTTGGGACAGGGGTCCGCCGGGGAGCTGTTTTTT. Encoded protein: CASLGQGSAGELFF.

There are a few counts of this clonotype. The rearrangement links TRBV30 to TRBJ1-5; D is ambiguous. V dropped 1 base and J dropped 7 bases, with 11 bases sitting between them. The CDR3 spans 13 residues. Germline CDR1 and CDR2: GTSNPN and SVGIG (reference sequence). The CDR3 spells CAWSASGRQPQHF. The CDR3 coding sequence is TGTGCCTGGAGTGCTTCAGGAAGACAGCCCCAGCATTTT.

The chain employs TRBV15 and TRBJ2-7; 8 bases map to TRBD2. Trimming removed 0 bases from V and 3 bases from J; junction bases left unmatched: 4. The CDR3 covers 15 residues. CDR1 is LNHNV, CDR2 YYDKDF, per germline (reference sequence). CDR3 sequence reads: CATSRDPGRDYEQYF. For the CDR3, the DNA is TGTGCCACCAGCAGAGACCCCGGGAGGGACTACGAGCAGTACTTC.

In the case of this clonotype: A read error may explain this, as a much larger clone is one base away. This chain connects TRBV5-1 to TRBJ2-5, with 8 bases matching TRBD1. V gave up 6 bases and J gave up 4 bases; unmatched junction bases: 17. The CDR3 is made up of 17 amino acids. Per the germline V gene, CDR1 is SGHRS and CDR2 is YFSETQ. CDR3 nucleotides: TGCGCCAGCAACAAGGACAGGGCGATGAGACCCCGAGAGACCCAGTACTTC. This codes for CASNKDRAMRPRETQYF. The full variable domain, completed using reference TRBV5-1 and TRBJ2-5, is KAGVTQTPRYLIKTRGQQVTLSCSPISGHRSVSWYQQTPGQGLQFLFEYFSETQRNKGNFPGRFSGRQFSNSRSEMNVSTLELGDSALYLCASNKDRAMRPRETQYFGPGTRLLVL.

This clonotype was recorded many times. V and J are TRBV10-3 and TRBJ1-2; possible D gene TRBD1, 6 bases. This CDR3 has 13 amino acids. Germline V lookup: CDR1 ENHRY, CDR2 SYGVKD. V lost 10 bases and J lost 8, with 20 bases in between. DNA of the CDR3: TGTGCCAGCAGCCCAGGTTCGGGGGCCGGCTACACCTTC. Its translation is CASSPGSGAGYTF.

This clonotype appeared many times. This chain uses TRBV13 with TRBJ1-6; TRBD1 is a possible D gene (5 bases). Per germline, CDR1 PRHDT and CDR2 FYEKMQ (reference sequence). Trimming stripped 5 bases from V and 8 bases from J, with 28 bases between. This CDR3 has 19 residues. In DNA form, the CDR3 reads TGTGCCAGCAGCAAAAAGGTGGGACTCCGGTACCCTTCCGATTCACCCCTCCACTTT. Amino acids: CASSKKVGLRYPSDSPLHF.

This clonotype was seen only a few times. CDR3 nucleotides: TGTGCCACTAGGGGACAGGGGAACACTGAAGCTTTCTTT. Translation: CATRGQGNTEAFF. The chain employs TRBV10-3 and TRBJ1-1; 9 nucleotides match TRBD1. Germline V gene sequence: CDR1 ENHRY, CDR2 SYGVKD. The J segment lost 1 base and the V segment lost 10 bases, leaving 4 bases of the junction unmatched. The CDR3 loop spans 13 amino acids.

This clonotype came up many times. V and J are TRBV5-1 and TRBJ2-5; a possible D gene is TRBD1 (6 bases). Looked up from germline, CDR1 is SGHRS and CDR2 is YFSETQ. The CDR3 contains 15 residues. Trimming left V 4 bases short and J 2 bases short, with 15 bases between. CDR3 region: CASSRDAGVQETQYF. The CDR3, as DNA: TGCGCCAGCAGCCGGGACGCAGGGGTTCAAGAGACCCAGTACTTC.

The chain uses TRBV10-3 and TRBJ2-3; the match to TRBD2 covers 11 bases. V lost 5 bases, J lost 6 bases, and 16 bases stayed unmatched. The CDR3 consists of 18 residues. In germline, CDR1 is ENHRY, CDR2 SYGVKD. The CDR3 sequence: CAISREWGGLAERDTQYF. The CDR3 coding sequence is TGTGCCATCAGTAGAGAGTGGGGGGGACTAGCGGAGCGTGATACGCAGTATTTT.

A remark on this clonotype: One end of the junction is discordant with germline, which a read error may explain. V and J are TRBV7-8 and TRBJ2-7; D is undetermined. The CDR3 sequence is 12 residues long. Germline CDR1 reads SGHVS; CDR2 reads FQNEAQ. The CDR3 is CANSSGSYEQYF. CDR3 coding DNA: TGTGCCAACAGCTCCGGCTCCTACGAGCAGTACTTC.

This clonotype showed up many times. The junction departs from the called germline gene at one end, perhaps through a read error. The chain joins TRBV10-2 to TRBJ1-5, with 8 bases that match TRBD1. The germline V gene has CDR1 WSHSY and CDR2 SAAADI. The CDR3 sequence is 15 residues long. CDR3: CASREDRASNQPQHF. The CDR3 DNA reads TGTGCCAGCAGGGAGGACAGGGCTAGCAATCAGCCCCAGCATTTT.

This clonotype appeared a single time. A single base separates this from a much larger clone, so it may be a read error. The V and J genes are TRBV7-9 and TRBJ2-2, with 10 bases fitting TRBD2. This CDR3 region has 17 residues. The V gene end was trimmed by 5 bases and the J gene end by 7 bases; junction bases not matched to a gene: 13. CDR1 and CDR2 (germline): SEHNR, FQNEAQ (reference sequence). The CDR3 region has the DNA TGTGCCAGCAGCCCTCCACTAGCGGGATCGTCCTTCGGGGAGCTGTTTTTT. Translated: CASSPPLAGSSFGELFF. The full variable domain, rest sourced from reference TRBV7-9 and TRBJ2-2, is DTGVSQNPRHKITKRGQNVTFRCDPISEHNRLYWYRQTLGQGPEFLTYFQNEAQLEKSRLLSDRFSAERPKGSFSTLEIQRTEQGDSAMYLCASSPPLAGSSFGELFFGEGSRLTVL.

The rearrangement uses TRBV6-1 and TRBJ1-4, with 9 bases lining up with TRBD1. The CDR3 spans 15 residues. Germline assignment: CDR1 MNHNS and CDR2 SASEGT. Trimming took 3 bases from V and 7 from J; bases not matched to a gene: 6. CDR3 coding DNA: TGTGCCAGCAGTGACTACAGGGGGCACGGTGAAAAACTGTTTTTT. Encoded protein: CASSDYRGHGEKLFF.

The chain recombines TRBV7-8 with TRBJ2-7; D remains unclear. This CDR3 has 15 amino acids. The germline gives CDR1 SGHVS, CDR2 FQNEAQ. V lost 5 bases, J lost 2 bases, and 16 bases lay in between. Here the CDR3 DNA reads TGTGCCAGCAGCCAAGCAGGTCCCCGAACCTACGAGCAGTACTTC. Its protein is CASSQAGPRTYEQYF.

This chain joins TRBV30 and TRBJ1-1, with D unresolved. This CDR3 contains 12 residues. Trimming pared 3 bases from V and 3 bases from J, leaving 8 bases between. CDR1 is GTSNPN, CDR2 SVGIG, per germline (reference sequence). For the CDR3, the DNA is TGTGCCTGGAGCGCAATGCACACTGAAGCTTTCTTT. Its protein is CAWSAMHTEAFF.

This clonotype was counted ten times or more. The V and J genes are TRBV7-9 and TRBJ1-2, with 10 positions matching TRBD1. V was pared by 3 bases and J by 8 bases, with 6 bases of the junction left unmatched. The germline V gene has CDR1 SEHNR and CDR2 FQNEAQ (reference sequence). The CDR3 totals 14 residues. The CDR3 protein is CASSLGQGYDGYTF. The CDR3 DNA sequence: TGTGCCAGCAGCTTGGGACAGGGGTATGACGGCTACACCTTC.

This clonotype was observed a handful of times. The CDR3 region has the DNA TGTGCCAGCAAAGAGCGGGGGGGCCTTAAAGAGACCCAGTACTTC. Translation: CASKERGGLKETQYF. V gene TRBV6-6 combines with J gene TRBJ2-5; 10 positions agree with TRBD2. Germline V gene data show CDR1 as MNHNY and CDR2 as SVGAGI (reference sequence). The CDR3 has 15 amino acids. V trimming: 7 bases; J trimming: 3 bases; junction bases outside the gene matches: 8.

This clonotype was counted at least ten times. The chain links TRBV10-3 to TRBJ2-5; D gene ambiguous. Trimming took off 3 bases at V and 5 bases at J, with 10 bases between the two ends. In germline, CDR1 is ENHRY, CDR2 SYGVKD. This CDR3 region has 13 residues. The CDR3 loop reads CAISDGEAETQYF. The CDR3 DNA is TGTGCCATCAGTGATGGGGAAGCGGAGACCCAGTACTTC.

Ten or more counts support this clonotype. The chain combines TRBV10-3 with TRBJ2-7, with 8 nucleotides matching TRBD1. The germline CDR1 and CDR2 sequences are ENHRY and SYGVKD. The CDR3 covers 14 residues. V gave up 2 bases and J gave up 2 bases; unmatched junction bases: 2. As DNA, the CDR3 is TGTGCCATCAGTGAGGGACAGGGAGCCTACGAGCAGTACTTC. As protein: CAISEGQGAYEQYF.

Comment on this clonotype: Being one base from a much bigger clone, this may be a read error. The J gene is TRBJ1-2, the V gene TRBV7-2; tentatively, D is TRBD1 (5 bases). In germline, CDR1 is SGHTA, CDR2 FQGNSA. This CDR3 is 13 amino acids long. The V end lost 3 bases, the J end lost 9 bases, and 14 bases lay between the germline ends. This CDR3 is CASSLKGAGSYTF. The CDR3 region has the DNA TGTGCCAGCAGCTTGAAAGGGGCTGGTAGCTACACCTTC. Together with reference TRBV7-2 and TRBJ1-2, the CDR3 gives the full variable domain: GAGVSQSPSNKVTEKGKDVELRCDPISGHTALYWYRQSLGQGLEFLIYFQGNSAPDKSGLPSDRFSAERTGGSVSTLTIQRTQQEDSAVYLCASSLKGAGSYTFGSGTRLTVV.

In its sample, this clonotype was seen many times. The rearrangement uses TRBV20-1 and TRBJ1-5; D not resolved. The germline V gene encodes CDR1 DFQATT and CDR2 SNEGSKA (reference sequence). With 2 bases removed from V and 9 bases from J, the gap between germline ends came to 11 bases. The length of the CDR3 is 12 residues. The CDR3 sequence is CSARRSDRPQHF. The CDR3 DNA follows: TGCAGTGCTAGAAGAAGTGACCGGCCCCAGCATTTT.

This clonotype was picked up one time. Here the CDR3 DNA reads TGTGCCACCAGTGACCCCAATGGCAATCAGCCCCAGCATTTT. Its protein is CATSDPNGNQPQHF. This chain connects TRBV24-1 to TRBJ1-5, with D unresolved. V lost 4 bases and J 2 bases, leaving 8 bases between the germline ends. The CDR3 length is 14 residues. The V gene's germline CDR1 is KGHDR and CDR2 SFDVKD.

This clonotype was counted a few times. The J gene is TRBJ2-5, the V gene TRBV5-8; 10 nucleotides agree with TRBD1. J was trimmed by 6 bases and V by 2 bases; bases with no gene match: 4. The CDR3 totals 14 residues. Germline V gene sequence: CDR1 SGHTS, CDR2 YDEGEE. The CDR3 loop is CASSFRQGAKTQYF. The DNA of the CDR3 is TGTGCCAGCAGCTTTCGACAGGGGGCAAAGACCCAGTACTTC.

Many counts were recorded for this clonotype. The gene calls are TRBV19 and TRBJ1-1; 11 bases are a match to TRBD1. The ends lost 6 bases at V and 4 bases at J; junction bases unmatched: 7. The CDR3 is made up of 15 amino acids. The V gene's germline CDR1 is LNHDA and CDR2 SQIVND (reference sequence). CDR3 residues: CASRRDRGLVTEAFF. The CDR3 nucleotides read TGTGCCAGTAGAAGGGACAGGGGGTTGGTCACTGAAGCTTTCTTT.

The sample holds a few counts of this clonotype. J is TRBJ1-2 and V is TRBV6-4; 10 bases line up with TRBD1. J lost 3 bases, V lost 3 bases, and 4 bases had no gene match. Germline CDR1 and CDR2: MRHNA and SNTAGT. This CDR3 has 15 amino acids. The DNA for the CDR3 is TGTGCCAGCAGTGAGTCCGGGACAGGGGACTATGGCTACACCTTC. This gives the protein CASSESGTGDYGYTF.

This clonotype was observed at least ten times. The CDR3 loop is CASSASGGGQPQHF. CDR3 nucleotide sequence: TGTGCCAGCAGCGCCTCTGGGGGGGGTCAGCCCCAGCATTTT. The chain carries TRBV9 and TRBJ1-5; D is possibly TRBD1 (5 bases). The CDR3 extends over 14 amino acids. V lost 3 bases to trimming and J lost 6 bases, with 13 bases between them. Germline loops: CDR1 SGDLS, CDR2 YYNGEE.

This chain joins TRBV7-2 and TRBJ1-4, with 7 bases that match TRBD1. Trimming removed 6 bases from V and 13 bases from J; junction bases left unmatched: 17. CDR1 and CDR2 (germline): SGHTA, FQGNSA. The CDR3 covers 15 residues. This chain's CDR3 is CASSYTSGTEGRLFF. The CDR3 nucleotides are TGTGCCAGCAGTTATACGTCCGGGACAGAGGGAAGACTGTTTTTT.